This T cell receptor beta chain is drawn from a study of blood T cell repertoires in COVID-19. Deletions cut 4 bases from V and 8 bases from J, with 17 bases between. The germline gives CDR1 MNHEY, CDR2 SVGAGI. The CDR3 has 15 amino acids. Method: immunoSEQ multiplex PCR; TCRdb's copy keeps in-frame clones and lacks some. Of some 380,000 clones in the sample, 81% were seen once. The sequencing sample was made of peripheral blood. The TCR was taken from a human donor with acute or convalescent COVID-19. The donor label of this sample is uncertain. The rearrangement uses TRBV6-5 and TRBJ1-4, with D possibly being TRBD1 (5 bases). The CDR3 DNA reads as TGTGCCAGCAGTTCGGGGGGAGGGGCTGAGGAAAAACTGTTTTTT. Its protein product is CASSSGGGAEEKLFF.